This T cell receptor beta chain was recovered during a study of beta chain features in type 1 diabetes (dated 2018 in TCRdb). Turning to the overall study: Mean age, gender distribution, total cell number and subset yield were not different between patients and healthy donors. In the study, TCRB repertoires of sorted circulating CD4+ T cell subsets from recently diagnosed type 1 diabetes patients were compared with those of matched healthy donors. Whereas all 30 or so donors provided naive and central memory subsets, regulatory and stem cell-like memory subsets were isolated from just 8 patients and roughly 8 healthy donors. A total of about 110 million sorted cells were examined across all samples, and the number of cells per subset was strongly correlated with RNA yield. Summary of the overall study and its limitations: Because cDNA was sequenced instead of genomic DNA, activated cells with high expression could be over-represented, although the groups did not differ in activation or CD3 levels. PCR may preferentially amplify shorter templates, but because patient and control samples were amplified and corrected together, any resulting skew would affect both groups equally. HLA sub-analyses involved small numbers of individuals, so any influence of HLA type on TCRB rearrangement remained unresolved. Fewer insertions and more nucleotide deletions at VDJ recombination sites were observed in patients with type 1 diabetes, implying thymic rearrangement abnormalities. Type 1 diabetes patients showed a moderate but significant shortening of TCRB CDR3 length in all four CD4+ subsets. The naive, central memory and regulatory TCRB repertoires appeared to resemble one another more closely among patients than among healthy donors.

On this clone itself: What this receptor recognizes is not known. No clone much larger than this one lies a single base away; base qualities are absent.

The High Capacity cDNA Reverse Transcription Kit was used to reverse transcribe all of the isolated RNA, meaning that expressed TCRB transcripts were what got sequenced. Deep immunoSEQ sequencing was performed on naive, central memory and regulatory T cell samples, with an average of around 3.4 million total reads per sample. After sorted cells were lysed in RLT buffer, RNA was extracted with DNase-treated RNeasy Micro or Mini kits, with the choice depending on cell number. To prevent cross-contamination, each cell subset was processed individually, whereas patient and healthy donor samples were processed jointly. Using the immunoSEQ multiplex PCR, TCRB sequences were amplified from cDNA into 87-bp fragments spanning the CDR3 region. Amplicons were sequenced on the Illumina HiSeq platform. The authors' analysis ran thus. PCR bias was corrected computationally using synthetic template baselines, and reads within Hamming distance 2 were collapsed, with unmergeable singletons discarded. By aligning reads against IMGT, V, D and J genes, CDR3 length, and insertions or deletions at six rearrangement sites were assigned. Within each subset, clonotype counts were normalized to sorted cell number, after which true diversity and Gini coefficients were computed with the tcR R package. The overlap coefficient, calculated on TCRB nucleotide sequences, was used to quantify repertoire sharing. As a proxy for the pre-selection repertoire, out-of-frame TCRB sequences from naive cells were analyzed. TCRdb obtained this table from immuneACCESS and retained in-frame rearrangements with V and J assigned. These tables miss some clones; where compared with another copy, unresolved V genes account for less than half of the shortfall, and the remainder is unexplained. Clone size and the V and J calls come from that table; the DNA yielded D and trimming. The sample table holds 390,000 or so clones, of which roughly 14% were seen once. The ten top clones hold around 0.039% of the sample.

Each donor gave one peripheral blood draw, averaging around 120 mL, which was collected into heparinised tubes. A BD FACSAria II was used to sort naive, central memory, regulatory and stem cell-like memory CD4+ T cells with a panel that included CD45RO, CCR7, CD25, CD127, CD95 and CD27. Every sorted population had a purity above 95%. PBMCs were isolated immediately by Lymphoprep density gradient centrifugation and stained directly without culture. So that batch effects would be minimized, each experiment stained and sorted samples in pairs, pairing one healthy donor with one patient. Counted from cysteine to phenylalanine, this CDR3 has 15 amino acids. This entry keeps only the CDR3 DNA: 45 bases, framed from base 1. Trimming takes 0 bases off V and 4 bases off J; junction bases not matched to a gene: 4. CDR1 SGHAT and CDR2 FQNNGV are derived from the germline V gene.

This receptor chain uses TRBV11-2 and TRBJ2-7, with 9 junctional bases fitting TRBD1. Sequenced sample: naive CD4+ T cells from blood. This specimen's cell subset or site label, interpreted: true naive CD4+ T cells. The TCR was taken from a man in his thirties or forties in good health. CDR3 protein: CASSLEFGQGYEQYF. The nucleotide sequence is given as TGTGCCAGCAGCTTAGAGTTTGGACAGGGGTACGAGCAGTACTTC.